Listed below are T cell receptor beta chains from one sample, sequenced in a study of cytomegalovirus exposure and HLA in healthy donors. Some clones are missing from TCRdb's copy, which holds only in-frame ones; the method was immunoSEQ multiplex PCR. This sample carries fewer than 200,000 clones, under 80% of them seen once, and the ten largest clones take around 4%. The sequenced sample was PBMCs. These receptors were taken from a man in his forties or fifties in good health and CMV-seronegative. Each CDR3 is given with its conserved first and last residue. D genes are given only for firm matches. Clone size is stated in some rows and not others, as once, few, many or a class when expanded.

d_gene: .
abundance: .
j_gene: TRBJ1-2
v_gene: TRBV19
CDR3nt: TGTGCCAGTAGGGGGTTCGGGGGTCATGGCTACACCTTC
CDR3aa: CASRGFGGHGYTF

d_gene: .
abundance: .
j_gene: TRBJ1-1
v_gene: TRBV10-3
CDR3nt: TGTGCCATCACCGGGATAATGAACACTGAAGCTTTCTTT
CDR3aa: CAITGIMNTEAFF

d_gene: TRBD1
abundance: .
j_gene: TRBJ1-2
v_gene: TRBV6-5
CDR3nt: TGTGCCAGCAGGACAGGGGCTAATGGCTACACCTTC
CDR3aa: CASRTGANGYTF

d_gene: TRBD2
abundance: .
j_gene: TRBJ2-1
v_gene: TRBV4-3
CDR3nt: TGCGCCAGCAGCCCGATAGCGGGGGGGCCAAATAATGAGCAGTTCTTC
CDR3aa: CASSPIAGGPNNEQFF

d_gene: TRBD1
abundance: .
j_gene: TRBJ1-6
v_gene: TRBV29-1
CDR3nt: TGCAGCGTTCGTATTGACAGGGTTGTTAATTCACCCCTCCACTTT
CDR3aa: CSVRIDRVVNSPLHF

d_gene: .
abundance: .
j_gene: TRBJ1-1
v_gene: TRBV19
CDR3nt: TGTGCCAGTGGCCCCGGAGGGGCTGAAGCTTTCTTT
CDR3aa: CASGPGGAEAFF

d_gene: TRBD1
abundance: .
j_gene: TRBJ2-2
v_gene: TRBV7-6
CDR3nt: TGTGCCAGCAGCTTAGGAGGGGGCAAGGCCGGGGAGCTGTTTTTT
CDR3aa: CASSLGGGKAGELFF

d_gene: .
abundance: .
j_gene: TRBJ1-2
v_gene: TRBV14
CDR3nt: TGTGCCAGCAGCCCCAAATACGCGGTGTATGGCTACACCTTC
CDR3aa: CASSPKYAVYGYTF

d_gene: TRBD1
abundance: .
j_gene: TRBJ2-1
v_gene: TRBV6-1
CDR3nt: TGTGCCAGCAGTGAACCCGGGACAGGGGTGGATGAGCAGTTCTTC
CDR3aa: CASSEPGTGVDEQFF

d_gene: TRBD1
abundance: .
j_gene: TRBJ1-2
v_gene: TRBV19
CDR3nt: TGTGCCAGTAGTAACTGGGGACAGACCGGAATTCCCAGGGATGGCTACACCTTC
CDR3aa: CASSNWGQTGIPRDGYTF

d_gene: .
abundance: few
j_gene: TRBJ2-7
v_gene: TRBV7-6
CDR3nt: TGTGCCAGCAGCTTAGGTGGGCGGGGAAGCTCCTACGAGCAGTACTTC
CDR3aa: CASSLGGRGSSYEQYF

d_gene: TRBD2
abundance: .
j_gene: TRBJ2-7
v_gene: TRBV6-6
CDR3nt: TGTGCCAGCAGCCCGGGGGGGGATTACGAGCAGTACTTC
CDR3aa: CASSPGGDYEQYF

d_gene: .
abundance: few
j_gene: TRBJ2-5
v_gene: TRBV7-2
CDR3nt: TGTGCCAGCAGCTTAGCCAGGGGTCAAGAGACCCAGTACTTC
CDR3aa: CASSLARGQETQYF

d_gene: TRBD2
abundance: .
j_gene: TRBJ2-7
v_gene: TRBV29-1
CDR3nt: TGCAGCGTTGAGGGCCGGGGGGCCTACGAGCAGTACTTC
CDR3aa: CSVEGRGAYEQYF

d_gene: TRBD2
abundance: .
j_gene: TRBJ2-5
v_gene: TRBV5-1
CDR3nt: TGCGCCAGCAGCACTAGCGGCTCCCAAGAGACCCAGTACTTC
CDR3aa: CASSTSGSQETQYF

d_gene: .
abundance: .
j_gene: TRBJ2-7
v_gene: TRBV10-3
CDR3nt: TGTGCCATCAGGGGGAGGCTCTCCTACGAGCAGTACTTC
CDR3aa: CAIRGRLSYEQYF

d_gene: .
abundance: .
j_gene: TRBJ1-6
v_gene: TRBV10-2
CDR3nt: TGCGCCAGCAGTGAGTCTGGAGGCACAAATTCACCCCTCCACTTT
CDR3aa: CASSESGGTNSPLHF

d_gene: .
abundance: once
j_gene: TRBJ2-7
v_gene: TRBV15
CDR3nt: TGTGCCACCAGCAGAGCTCAAAATCGACAGGAGAAGTACTTC
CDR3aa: CATSRAQNRQEKYF

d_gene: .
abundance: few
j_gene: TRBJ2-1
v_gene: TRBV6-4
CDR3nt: TGTGCCAGCAGTGACCCCTCCCCGGGGGGCCGGAATGAGCAGTTCTTC
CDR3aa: CASSDPSPGGRNEQFF

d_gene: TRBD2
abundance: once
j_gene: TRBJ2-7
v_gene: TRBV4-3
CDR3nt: TGCGCCAGCAGCCAAGAGGGGGGGGGAGTTAACGAGCAGTACTTC
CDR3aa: CASSQEGGGVNEQYF

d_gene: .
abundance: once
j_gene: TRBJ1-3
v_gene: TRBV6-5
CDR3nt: TGTGCCAGCAGTTATTCCCAGGGAATCTACACCATATATTTT
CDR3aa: CASSYSQGIYTIYF

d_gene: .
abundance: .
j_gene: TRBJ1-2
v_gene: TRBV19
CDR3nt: TGTGCCAGTAGAAGGACAGATAATAACTATGGCTACACCTTC
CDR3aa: CASRRTDNNYGYTF

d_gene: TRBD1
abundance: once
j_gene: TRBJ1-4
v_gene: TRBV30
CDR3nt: TGTGCCTGGAGGCCGACAGGGGGTAAAGAAAAACTGTTTTTT
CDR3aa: CAWRPTGGKEKLFF

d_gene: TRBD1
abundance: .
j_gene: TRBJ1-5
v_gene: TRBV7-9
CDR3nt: TGTGCCAGCAGCCTCTATGGACAGGGTTTGAAAAATCAGCCCCAGCATTTT
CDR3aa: CASSLYGQGLKNQPQHF

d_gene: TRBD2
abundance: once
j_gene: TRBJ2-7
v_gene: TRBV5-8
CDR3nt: TGTGCCAGCAGCCAAGGACTAGCGGGGACCTACGAGCAGTACTTC
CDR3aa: CASSQGLAGTYEQYF

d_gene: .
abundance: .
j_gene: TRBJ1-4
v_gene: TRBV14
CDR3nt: TGTGCCAGCAGCCTTCAGGGAGGTCAAGAAAAACTGTTTTTT
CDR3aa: CASSLQGGQEKLFF

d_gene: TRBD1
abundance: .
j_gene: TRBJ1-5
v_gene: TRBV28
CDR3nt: TGTGCCAGCAGTTTACCAAGGGGGCTGGGTCAGCCCCAGCATTTT
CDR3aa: CASSLPRGLGQPQHF

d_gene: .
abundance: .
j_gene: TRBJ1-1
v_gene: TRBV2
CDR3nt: TGTGCCACCCAGGCCCGGGGGGCTTTCTTT
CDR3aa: CATQARGAFF

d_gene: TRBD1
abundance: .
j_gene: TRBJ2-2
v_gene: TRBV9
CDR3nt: TGTGCCAGCTCTCAGGGGGATATCACCGGGGAGCTGTTTTTT
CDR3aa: CASSQGDITGELFF

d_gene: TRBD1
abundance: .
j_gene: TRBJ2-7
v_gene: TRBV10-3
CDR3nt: TGTGCCATCTCCCCAGGGGGTGAGCAGTACTTC
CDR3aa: CAISPGGEQYF

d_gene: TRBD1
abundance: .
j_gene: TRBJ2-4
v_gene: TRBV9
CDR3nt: TGTGCCAGCAGCGTAAGGACAGGGGGCACCCTAGCCAAAAACATTCAGTACTTC
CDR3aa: CASSVRTGGTLAKNIQYF

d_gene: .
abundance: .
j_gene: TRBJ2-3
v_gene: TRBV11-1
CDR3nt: TGTGCCAGCAGCTTAGACCTAGATCGCACAGATACGCAGTATTTT
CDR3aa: CASSLDLDRTDTQYF

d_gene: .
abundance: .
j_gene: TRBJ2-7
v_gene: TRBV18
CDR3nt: TGTGCCAGCTCACCAGATTTCCTGACAGGCTCCTACGAGCAGTACTTC
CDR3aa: CASSPDFLTGSYEQYF

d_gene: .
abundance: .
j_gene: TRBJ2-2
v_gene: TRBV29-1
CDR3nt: TGCAGCGTTTTGAGGGGGACGAACACCGGGGAGCTGTTTTTT
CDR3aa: CSVLRGTNTGELFF

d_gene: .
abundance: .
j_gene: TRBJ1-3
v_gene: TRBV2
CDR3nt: TGTGCCAGTCAGGGGCGCTCTGGAAACACCATATATTTT
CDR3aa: CASQGRSGNTIYF

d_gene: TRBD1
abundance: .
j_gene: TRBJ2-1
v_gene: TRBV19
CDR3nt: TGTGCCAGTAGCCAAGACAGGGGCTCCTACAATGAGCAGTTCTTC
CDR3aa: CASSQDRGSYNEQFF

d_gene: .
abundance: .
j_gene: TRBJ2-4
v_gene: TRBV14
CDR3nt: TGTGCCAGCAGCCAAGTCGGGGGTGGCTACATTCAGTACTTC
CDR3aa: CASSQVGGGYIQYF

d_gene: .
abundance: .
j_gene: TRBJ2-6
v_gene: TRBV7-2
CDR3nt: TGTGCCAGCAGCTCCGGGGTATCCTCTGGGGCCAACGTCCTGACTTTC
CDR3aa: CASSSGVSSGANVLTF

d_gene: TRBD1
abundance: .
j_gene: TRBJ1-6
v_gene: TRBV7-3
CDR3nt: TGTGCCAGCAGCATTTTACCAGGGGGAGGTTCACCCCTCCACTTT
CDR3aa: CASSILPGGGSPLHF

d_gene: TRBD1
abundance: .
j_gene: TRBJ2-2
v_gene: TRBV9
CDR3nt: TGTGCCAGCAGCGTTCTGGACAGGGGGCGCGGCGGGGAGCTGTTTTTT
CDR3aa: CASSVLDRGRGGELFF

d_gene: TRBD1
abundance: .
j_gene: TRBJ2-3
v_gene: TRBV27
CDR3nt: TGTGCCAGCAGACGGGCGGGACAGGTAACAGATACGCAGTATTTT
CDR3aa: CASRRAGQVTDTQYF

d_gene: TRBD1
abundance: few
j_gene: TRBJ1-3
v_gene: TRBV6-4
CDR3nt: TGTGCCAGCAGTGAAGAGGGGGCGGGGGGAAACACCATATATTTT
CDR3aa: CASSEEGAGGNTIYF

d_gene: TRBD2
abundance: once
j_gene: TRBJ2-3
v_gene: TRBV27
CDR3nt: TGTGCCAGCAGGCCTCCGGGACTAGCGGCCACAGATACGCAGTATTTT
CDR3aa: CASRPPGLAATDTQYF

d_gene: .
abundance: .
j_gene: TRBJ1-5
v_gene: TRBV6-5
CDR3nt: TGTGCCAGCAGTTACACAAATAGCAATCAGCCCCAGCATTTT
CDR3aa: CASSYTNSNQPQHF

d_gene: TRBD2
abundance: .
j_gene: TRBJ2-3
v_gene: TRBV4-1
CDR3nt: TGCGCCAGCAGCCGGGGGGGACTAGCGGGGGGGACAGATACGCAGTATTTT
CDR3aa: CASSRGGLAGGTDTQYF

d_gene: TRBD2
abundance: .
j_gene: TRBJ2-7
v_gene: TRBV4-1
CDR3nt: TGCGCCAGCAGCCACCGACCCGGGACTATAGGCTACGAGCAGTACTTC
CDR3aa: CASSHRPGTIGYEQYF

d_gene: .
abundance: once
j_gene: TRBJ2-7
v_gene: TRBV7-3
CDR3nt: TGTGCCAGCAGCTTAAACCCAGGGGCATTGGTCTACGAGCAGTACTTC
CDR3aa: CASSLNPGALVYEQYF

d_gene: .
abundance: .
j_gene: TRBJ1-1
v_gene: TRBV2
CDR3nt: TGTGCCAGCAGTACAGGGATAGTAGCTTTCTTT
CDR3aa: CASSTGIVAFF

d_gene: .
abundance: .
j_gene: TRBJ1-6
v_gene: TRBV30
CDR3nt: TGTGCCTGGTTGGCACAAAATAATTCACCCCTCCACTTT
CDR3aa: CAWLAQNNSPLHF

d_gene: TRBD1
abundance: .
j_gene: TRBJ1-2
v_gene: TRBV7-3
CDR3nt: TGTGCCAGCAGTCAGGAGGGGGTAGGGGGCCAAGGCTACACCTTC
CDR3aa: CASSQEGVGGQGYTF

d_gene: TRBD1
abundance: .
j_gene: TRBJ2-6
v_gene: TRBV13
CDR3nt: TGTGCCAGCAGGGCCGGGACAGGGACCGCTGGGGCCAACGTCCTGACTTTC
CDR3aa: CASRAGTGTAGANVLTF

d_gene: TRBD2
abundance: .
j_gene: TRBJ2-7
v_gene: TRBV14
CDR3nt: TGTGCCAGCAGCCAAGAGGGAGGGGCTGGTTACGAGCAGTACTTC
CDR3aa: CASSQEGGAGYEQYF

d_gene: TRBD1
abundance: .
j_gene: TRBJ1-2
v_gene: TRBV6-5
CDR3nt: TGTGCCAGCAGCTATACAGGGGCCTATGGCTACACCTTC
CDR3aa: CASSYTGAYGYTF

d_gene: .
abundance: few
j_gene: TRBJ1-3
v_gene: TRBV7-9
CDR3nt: TGTGCCAGCAGCCCCCTGGGACAACTCGGAAACACCATATATTTT
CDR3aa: CASSPLGQLGNTIYF